This note documents a single T cell receptor (beta chain) sequence. The CDR3 loop spans 17 amino acids. The V gene lost 4 bases and the J gene lost 5 bases, with 23 bases spanning the gap. Germline V lookup: CDR1 LGHDT, CDR2 YNNKEL (reference sequence). The sample originates from a study of CD8 T cells in Susac syndrome. Random hexamers primed reverse transcription of about 0.45 to 1 ug RNA. TCRdb called the immunoSEQ multiplex PCR reads again in MiXCR, with one record for every CDR3 protein. Seen here are some 450,000 distinct CDR3 sequences, approximately 85% observed once, and the top ten hold 0.09% to 0.15%.

The chain carries TRBV3-1 and TRBJ2-5; a possible D gene is TRBD1 (6 bases). The receptor was derived from a human donor with multiple sclerosis. Material: CD8+ T cells from PBMCs. CDR3 coding DNA: TGTGCCAGCAGCCTCGTCGGACAGAAGATCCTAGGGGAGACCCAGTACTTC. Translated: CASSLVGQKILGETQYF.